This TCR beta chain derives from a study of blood T cell repertoires in COVID-19. The assay was immunoSEQ multiplex PCR, and TCRdb's table has in-frame clones only and misses some. The table records under 350,000 clones, 89% of them present only once. Germline V gene data show CDR1 as LNHDA and CDR2 as SQIVND (reference sequence). The CDR3 extends over 14 amino acids. V was pared by 5 bases and J by 7 bases, with 10 bases of the junction left unmatched. This clone showed up just once. The clonotype originates from a woman in her 30s with COVID-19, enrolled during active disease. Sequenced material: peripheral blood. The gene calls are TRBV19 and TRBJ1-1; 7 bases match TRBD1. The CDR3 loop is CASSPGQAASEAFF. The CDR3 DNA reads as TGTGCCAGTAGTCCCGGACAGGCAGCCAGTGAAGCTTTCTTT.